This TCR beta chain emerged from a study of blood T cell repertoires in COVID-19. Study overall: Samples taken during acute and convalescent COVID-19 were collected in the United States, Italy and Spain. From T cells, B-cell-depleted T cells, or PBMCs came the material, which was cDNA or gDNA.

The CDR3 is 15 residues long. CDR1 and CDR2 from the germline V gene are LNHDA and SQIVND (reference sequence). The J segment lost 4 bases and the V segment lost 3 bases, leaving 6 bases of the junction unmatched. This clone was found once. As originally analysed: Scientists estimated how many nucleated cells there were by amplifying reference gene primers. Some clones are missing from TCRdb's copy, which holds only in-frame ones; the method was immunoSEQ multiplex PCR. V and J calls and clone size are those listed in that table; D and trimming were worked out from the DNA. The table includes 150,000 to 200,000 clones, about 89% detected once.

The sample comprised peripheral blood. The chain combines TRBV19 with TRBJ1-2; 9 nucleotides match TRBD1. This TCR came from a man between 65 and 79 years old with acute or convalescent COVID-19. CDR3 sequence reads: CASSIGGQGIYGYTF. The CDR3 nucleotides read TGTGCCAGTAGTATTGGTGGACAGGGGATCTATGGCTACACCTTC.